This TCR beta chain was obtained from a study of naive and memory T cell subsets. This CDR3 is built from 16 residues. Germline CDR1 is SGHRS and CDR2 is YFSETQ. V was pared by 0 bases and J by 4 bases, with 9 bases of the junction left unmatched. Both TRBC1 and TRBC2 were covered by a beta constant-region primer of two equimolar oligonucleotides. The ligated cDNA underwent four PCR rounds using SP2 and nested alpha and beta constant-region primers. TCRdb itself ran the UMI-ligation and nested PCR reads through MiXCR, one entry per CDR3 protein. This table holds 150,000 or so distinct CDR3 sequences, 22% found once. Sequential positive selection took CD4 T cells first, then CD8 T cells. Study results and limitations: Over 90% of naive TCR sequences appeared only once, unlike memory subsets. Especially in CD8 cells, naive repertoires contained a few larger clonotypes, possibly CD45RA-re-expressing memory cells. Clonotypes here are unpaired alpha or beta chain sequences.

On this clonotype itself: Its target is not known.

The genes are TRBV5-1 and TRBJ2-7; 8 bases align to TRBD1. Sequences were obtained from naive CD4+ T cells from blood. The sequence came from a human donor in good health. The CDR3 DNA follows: TGCGCCAGCAGCTTGGGGGACAGGTCCGGTGGGTACGAGCAGTACTTC. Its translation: CASSLGDRSGGYEQYF.